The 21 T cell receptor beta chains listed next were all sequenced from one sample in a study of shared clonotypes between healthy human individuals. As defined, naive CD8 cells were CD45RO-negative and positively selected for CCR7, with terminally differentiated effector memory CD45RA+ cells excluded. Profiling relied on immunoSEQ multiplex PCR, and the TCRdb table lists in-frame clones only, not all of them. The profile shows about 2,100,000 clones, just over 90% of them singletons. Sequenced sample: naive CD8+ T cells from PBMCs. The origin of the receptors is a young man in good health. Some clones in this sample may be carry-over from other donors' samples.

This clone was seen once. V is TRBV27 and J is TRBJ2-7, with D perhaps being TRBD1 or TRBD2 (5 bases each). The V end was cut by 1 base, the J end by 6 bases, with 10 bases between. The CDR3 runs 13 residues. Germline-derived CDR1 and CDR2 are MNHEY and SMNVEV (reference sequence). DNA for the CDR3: TGTGCCAGCAGTTTATGGGGACCATCCGAGCAGTACTTC. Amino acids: CASSLWGPSEQYF.

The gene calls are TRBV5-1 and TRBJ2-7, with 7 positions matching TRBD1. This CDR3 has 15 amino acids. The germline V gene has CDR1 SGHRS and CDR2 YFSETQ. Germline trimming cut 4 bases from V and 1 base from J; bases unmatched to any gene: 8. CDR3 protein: CASSPSGTASYEQYF. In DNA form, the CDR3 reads TGCGCCAGCAGCCCTTCGGGGACAGCTTCCTACGAGCAGTACTTC. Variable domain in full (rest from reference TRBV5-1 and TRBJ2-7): KAGVTQTPRYLIKTRGQQVTLSCSPISGHRSVSWYQQTPGQGLQFLFEYFSETQRNKGNFPGRFSGRQFSNSRSEMNVSTLELGDSALYLCASSPSGTASYEQYFGPGTRLTVT.

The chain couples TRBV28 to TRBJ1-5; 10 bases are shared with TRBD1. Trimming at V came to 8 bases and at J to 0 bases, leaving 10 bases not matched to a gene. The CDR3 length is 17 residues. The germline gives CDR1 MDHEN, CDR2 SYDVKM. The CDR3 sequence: CASPPGDRGRSNQPQHF. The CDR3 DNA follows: TGTGCCAGCCCGCCGGGGGACAGGGGCCGTAGCAATCAGCCCCAGCATTTT.

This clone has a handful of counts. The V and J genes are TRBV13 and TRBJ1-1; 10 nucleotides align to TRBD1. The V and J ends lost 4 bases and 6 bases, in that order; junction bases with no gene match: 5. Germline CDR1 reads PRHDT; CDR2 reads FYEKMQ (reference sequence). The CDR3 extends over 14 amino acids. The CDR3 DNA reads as TGTGCCAGCAGCTCACCGACAGGGGGCCCTGAAGCTTTCTTT. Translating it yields CASSSPTGGPEAFF.

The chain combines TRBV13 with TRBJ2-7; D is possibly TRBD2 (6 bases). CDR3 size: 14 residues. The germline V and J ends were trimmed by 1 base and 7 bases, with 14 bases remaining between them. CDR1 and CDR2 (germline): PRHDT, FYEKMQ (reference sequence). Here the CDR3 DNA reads TGTGCCAGCAGCTTAGCGCGGGGCCCCGTTGAGCAGTACTTC. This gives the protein CASSLARGPVEQYF.

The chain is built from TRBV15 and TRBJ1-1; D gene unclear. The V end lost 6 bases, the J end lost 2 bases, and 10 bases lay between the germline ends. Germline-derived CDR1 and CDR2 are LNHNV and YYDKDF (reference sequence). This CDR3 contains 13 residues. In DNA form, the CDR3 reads TGTGCCACCAGTATAACCTTAAACACTGAAGCTTTCTTT. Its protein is CATSITLNTEAFF.

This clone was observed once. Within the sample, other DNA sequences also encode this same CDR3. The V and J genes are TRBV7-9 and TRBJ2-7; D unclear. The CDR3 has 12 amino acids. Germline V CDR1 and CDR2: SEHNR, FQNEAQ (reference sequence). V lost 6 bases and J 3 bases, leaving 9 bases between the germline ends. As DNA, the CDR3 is TGTGCCAGCAGTCCCTCCGGCTACGAGCAGTACTTC. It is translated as CASSPSGYEQYF.

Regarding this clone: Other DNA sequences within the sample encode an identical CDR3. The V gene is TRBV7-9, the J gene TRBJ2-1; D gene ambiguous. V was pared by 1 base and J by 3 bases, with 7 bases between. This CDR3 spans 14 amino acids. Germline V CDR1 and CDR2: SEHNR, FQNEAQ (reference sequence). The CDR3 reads CASSLDGGYNEQFF. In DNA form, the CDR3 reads TGTGCCAGCAGCTTAGACGGCGGCTACAATGAGCAGTTCTTC.

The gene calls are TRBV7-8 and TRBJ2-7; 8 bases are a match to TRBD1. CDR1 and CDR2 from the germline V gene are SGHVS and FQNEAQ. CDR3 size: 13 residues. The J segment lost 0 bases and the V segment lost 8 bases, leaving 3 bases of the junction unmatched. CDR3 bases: TGTGCCAGCGACAGGGGTCCCTCCTACGAGCAGTACTTC. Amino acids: CASDRGPSYEQYF.

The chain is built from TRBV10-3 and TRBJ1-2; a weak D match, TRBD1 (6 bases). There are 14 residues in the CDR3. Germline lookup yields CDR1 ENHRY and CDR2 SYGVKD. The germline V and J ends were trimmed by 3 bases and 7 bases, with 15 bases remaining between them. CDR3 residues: CAISEAGVLGGYTF. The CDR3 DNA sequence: TGTGCCATCAGTGAAGCAGGGGTCCTCGGTGGCTACACCTTC.

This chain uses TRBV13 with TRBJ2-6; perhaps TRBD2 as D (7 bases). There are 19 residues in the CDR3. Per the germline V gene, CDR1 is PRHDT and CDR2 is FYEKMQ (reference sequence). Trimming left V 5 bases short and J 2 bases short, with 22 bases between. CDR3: CASSPLTGGDATGANVLTF. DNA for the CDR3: TGTGCCAGCAGCCCCCTCACGGGGGGCGATGCGACTGGGGCCAACGTCCTGACTTTC.

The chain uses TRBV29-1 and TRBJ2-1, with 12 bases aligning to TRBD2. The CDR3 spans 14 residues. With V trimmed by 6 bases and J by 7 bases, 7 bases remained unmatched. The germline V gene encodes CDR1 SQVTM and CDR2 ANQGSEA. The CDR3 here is CSVLAGGPGNEQFF. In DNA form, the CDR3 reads TGCAGCGTCCTAGCGGGAGGGCCGGGAAATGAGCAGTTCTTC.

CDR3 residues: CASSFSVGSNQPQHF. The CDR3 DNA is TGTGCCAGCAGCTTTTCGGTGGGGAGCAATCAGCCCCAGCATTTT. The rearrangement links TRBV5-6 to TRBJ1-5; unclear D gene. Germline V lookup: CDR1 SGHDT, CDR2 YYEEEE. With 2 bases removed from V and 1 base from J, the gap between germline ends came to 10 bases. This CDR3 has 15 residues. Drawing the rest from reference TRBV5-6 and TRBJ1-5, the complete variable domain is DAGVTQSPTHLIKTRGQQVTLRCSPKSGHDTVSWYQQALGQGPQFIFQYYEEEERQRGNFPDRFSGHQFPNYSSELNVNALLLGDSALYLCASSFSVGSNQPQHFGDGTRLSIL.

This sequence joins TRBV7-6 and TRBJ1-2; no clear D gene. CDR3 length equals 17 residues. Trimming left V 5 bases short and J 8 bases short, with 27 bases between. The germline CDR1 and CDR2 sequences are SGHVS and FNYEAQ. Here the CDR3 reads CASSAIKTGASLRGYTF. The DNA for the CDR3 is TGTGCCAGCAGCGCAATTAAAACGGGAGCATCCTTACGGGGCTACACCTTC.

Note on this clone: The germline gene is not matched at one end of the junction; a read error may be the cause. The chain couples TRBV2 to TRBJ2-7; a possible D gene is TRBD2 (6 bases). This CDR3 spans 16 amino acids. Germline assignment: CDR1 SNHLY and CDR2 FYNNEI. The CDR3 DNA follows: TGTGCCAGCAATGAAGGGGAGCGGGTGGGGACCTACGAGCAGTACTTC. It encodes CASNEGERVGTYEQYF. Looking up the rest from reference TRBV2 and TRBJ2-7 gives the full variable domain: EPEVTQTPSHQVTQMGQEVILRCVPISNHLYFYWYRQILGQKVEFLVSFYNNEISEKSEIFDDQFSVERPDGSNFTLKIRSTKLEDSAMYFCASNEGERVGTYEQYFGPGTRLTVT.

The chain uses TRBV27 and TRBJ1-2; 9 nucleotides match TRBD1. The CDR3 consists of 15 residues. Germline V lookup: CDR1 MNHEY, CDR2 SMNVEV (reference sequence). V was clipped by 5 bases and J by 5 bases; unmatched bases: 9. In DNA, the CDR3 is TGTGCCAGCAGTCCAAGCGACAGGGGGTGGTATGGCTACACCTTC. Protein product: CASSPSDRGWYGYTF.

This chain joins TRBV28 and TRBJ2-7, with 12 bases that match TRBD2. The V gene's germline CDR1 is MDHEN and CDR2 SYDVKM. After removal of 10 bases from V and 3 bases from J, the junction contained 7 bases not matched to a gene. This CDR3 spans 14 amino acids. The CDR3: CATTTSGRIYEQYF. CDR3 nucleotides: TGTGCCACCACTACTAGCGGGAGGATCTACGAGCAGTACTTC.

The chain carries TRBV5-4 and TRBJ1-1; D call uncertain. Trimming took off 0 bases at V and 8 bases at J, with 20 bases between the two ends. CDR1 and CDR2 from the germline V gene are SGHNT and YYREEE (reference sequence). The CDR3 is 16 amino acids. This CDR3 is CASSLEGRSAPPEAFF. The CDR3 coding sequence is TGTGCCAGCAGCTTGGAGGGCAGGTCAGCGCCTCCGGAAGCTTTCTTT.

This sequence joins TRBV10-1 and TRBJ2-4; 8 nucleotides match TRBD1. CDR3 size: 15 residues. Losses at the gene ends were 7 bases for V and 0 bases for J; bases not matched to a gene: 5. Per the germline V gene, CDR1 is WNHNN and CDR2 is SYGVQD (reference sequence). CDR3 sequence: CASKQGGLAKNIQYF. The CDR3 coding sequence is TGCGCCAGCAAACAGGGGGGCCTAGCCAAAAACATTCAGTACTTC.

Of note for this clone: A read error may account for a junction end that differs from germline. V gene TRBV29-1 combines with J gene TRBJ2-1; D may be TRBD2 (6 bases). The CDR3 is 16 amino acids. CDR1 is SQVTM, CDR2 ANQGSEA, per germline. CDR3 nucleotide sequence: TGCAGCGTGGAAGGGCTAGCGTCCTGGGAGTACAATGAGCAGTTCTTC. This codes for CSVEGLASWEYNEQFF.

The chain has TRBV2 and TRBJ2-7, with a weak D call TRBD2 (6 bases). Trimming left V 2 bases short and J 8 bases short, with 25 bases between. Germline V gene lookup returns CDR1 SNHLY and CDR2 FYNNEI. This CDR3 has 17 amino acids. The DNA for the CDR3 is TGTGCCAGCAGTGAATGGGGCGAGGATAGCGGAGGTTGGCAGCAGTACTTC. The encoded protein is CASSEWGEDSGGWQQYF.